The present T cell receptor beta chain was sequenced within a study of blood T cell repertoires in COVID-19. Between the trimmed V and J ends, which lost 0 bases and 0 bases, there was a span of 13 bases. The CDR3 extends over 17 amino acids. The germline gives CDR1 SGHTA, CDR2 FQGNSA. Clones were read by immunoSEQ multiplex PCR, and TCRdb kept only the in-frame ones, dropping some. The sample lists 150,000 to 200,000 clones; roughly 80% were seen once. The chain uses TRBV7-2 and TRBJ2-3, with D possibly TRBD2 on 5 matching bases. The source is a man aged 50 to 60 who had recovered from COVID-19. Sample: peripheral blood. The DNA of the CDR3 is TGTGCCAGCAGCTTAGCCCGAGGGCGGCCTAGCACAGATACGCAGTATTTT. Translating gives CASSLARGRPSTDTQYF.